A selection of T cell receptor beta chains follows, all from one sample in a study of shared clonotypes between healthy human individuals. Produced via immunoSEQ multiplex PCR; TCRdb's table is partial and in-frame only. The sample has over 1.4 million clones, roughly 96% seen once. The sequenced sample consisted of naive CD4+ T cells sorted from blood. The receptors stem from a man aged 30 to 39 in good health. Both conserved end residues are part of each CDR3. A D gene is named only where the DNA matches it firmly. Some rows have no size entry. The others give once, few or many, or a class for an expanded clone.

TRBJ2-1,NA,TRBD2,TRBV7-9,CASSPQGLAGGYNEQFF,TGTGCCAGCAGCCCCCAGGGTCTAGCGGGAGGATACAATGAGCAGTTCTTC
TRBJ2-7,NA,NA,TRBV4-1,CASSQLQQEYYEQYF,TGCGCCAGCAGCCAATTACAACAGGAGTACTACGAGCAGTACTTC
TRBJ1-4,NA,NA,TRBV18,CASSPPVRSNEKLFF,TGTGCCAGCTCACCACCGGTCAGATCTAATGAAAAACTGTTTTTT
TRBJ2-1,NA,TRBD2,TRBV5-1,CASSVLSGIRNEQFF,TGCGCCAGCAGCGTACTTAGCGGGATTCGCAATGAGCAGTTCTTC
TRBJ2-2,NA,TRBD1,TRBV10-3,CAIREDRTNTGELFF,TGTGCCATCAGGGAGGACAGGACGAACACCGGGGAGCTGTTTTTT
TRBJ2-7,NA,NA,TRBV6-9,CASGGPYEQYF,TGTGCCAGCGGGGGACCCTACGAGCAGTACTTC
TRBJ2-1,NA,NA,TRBV7-2,CASSLGSLRGLRNEQFF,TGTGCCAGCAGCTTAGGCTCCCTCCGGGGTTTACGCAATGAGCAGTTCTTC
TRBJ2-1,NA,NA,TRBV28,CASSWSPRRYNEQFF,TGTGCCAGCAGTTGGTCGCCGCGGCGCTACAATGAGCAGTTCTTC
TRBJ2-1,NA,NA,TRBV29-1,CSVESSPSIETNEQFF,TGCAGCGTTGAGTCGTCCCCTAGCATCGAAACCAATGAGCAGTTCTTC
TRBJ2-4,NA,NA,TRBV7-8,CASSLARVGAGAKNIQYF,TGTGCCAGCAGCTTAGCAAGGGTAGGGGCAGGAGCCAAAAACATTCAGTACTTC
TRBJ2-1,NA,NA,TRBV10-1,CASSEPLSNEQFF,TGCGCCAGCAGTGAGCCTTTAAGCAATGAGCAGTTCTTC
TRBJ2-7,NA,NA,TRBV7-6,CASSFGTDSYEQYF,TGTGCCAGCAGCTTCGGGACGGATTCCTACGAGCAGTACTTC
TRBJ1-3,NA,NA,TRBV9,CASSGPPNRRTGNTIYF,TGTGCCAGCAGCGGTCCCCCGAACAGGCGGACTGGAAACACCATATATTTT
TRBJ2-5,NA,NA,TRBV21-1,CASTIVTGVETQYF,TGTGCCAGCACCATCGTGACAGGGGTGGAGACCCAGTACTTC
TRBJ2-3,NA,TRBD2,TRBV15,CATSRDLLAGVTDTQYF,TGTGCCACCAGCAGAGATCTTCTAGCGGGGGTTACCGATACGCAGTATTTT
TRBJ2-2,few,NA,TRBV18,CASSPNIGTGELFF,TGTGCCAGCTCACCCAACATCGGCACCGGGGAGCTGTTTTTT
TRBJ2-2,once,TRBD2,TRBV19,CASSMPLAGPIGELFF,TGTGCCAGTAGTATGCCCCTAGCGGGACCTATCGGGGAGCTGTTTTTT
TRBJ2-3,NA,NA,TRBV11-2,CASSPRARVAGDTQYF,TGTGCCAGCAGCCCAAGGGCGAGGGTTGCGGGAGATACGCAGTATTTT
TRBJ1-2,NA,NA,TRBV6-5,CATGGVFLNYGYTF,TGTGCCACGGGTGGGGTGTTCCTGAACTATGGCTACACCTTC
TRBJ1-2,once,NA,TRBV6-6,CASSYRPYGYTF,TGTGCCAGCAGTTATAGGCCCTATGGCTACACCTTC
TRBJ2-4,NA,NA,TRBV5-1,CASSLVNPPLPPGVAKNIQYF,TGCGCCAGCAGCTTGGTAAATCCCCCACTACCACCAGGGGTAGCCAAAAACATTCAGTACTTC
TRBJ1-4,NA,NA,TRBV18,CASSPASLNEKLFF,TGTGCCAGCTCACCGGCCTCACTGAATGAAAAACTGTTTTTT
TRBJ1-3,NA,NA,TRBV9,CASSPQPGGKISGNTIYF,TGTGCCAGCAGCCCTCAACCCGGGGGGAAGATCTCTGGAAACACCATATATTTT
TRBJ2-3,NA,NA,TRBV29-1,CSVSGDTQYF,TGCAGCGTTTCGGGAGATACGCAGTATTTT
TRBJ2-3,NA,NA,TRBV5-4,CASSRTFSAGTDTQYF,TGTGCCAGCAGCCGGACCTTTAGCGCGGGCACAGATACGCAGTATTTT
TRBJ1-1,NA,NA,TRBV6-6,CASNQGVRGTEAFF,TGTGCCAGCAATCAAGGGGTCCGGGGCACTGAAGCTTTCTTT
TRBJ2-1,NA,TRBD2,TRBV2,CASSEALLAGGSYNEQFF,TGTGCCAGCAGTGAAGCGCTTCTGGCGGGAGGCTCCTACAATGAGCAGTTCTTC
TRBJ2-3,NA,NA,TRBV5-1,CASSLAGAGDTQYF,TGCGCCAGCAGCTTGGCCGGGGCAGGTGATACGCAGTATTTT
TRBJ1-3,NA,NA,TRBV7-8,CASTLWRRAGNTIYF,TGTGCCAGCACCTTGTGGAGGCGCGCTGGAAACACCATATATTTT
TRBJ2-2,NA,TRBD1,TRBV7-9,CASSSGQVSPTGELFF,TGTGCCAGCAGCTCTGGACAGGTTAGCCCCACCGGGGAGCTGTTTTTT
TRBJ1-1,NA,NA,TRBV5-1,CASSLLGDPTNTEAFF,TGCGCCAGCAGCTTGCTCGGCGACCCGACCAACACTGAAGCTTTCTTT
TRBJ1-1,once,TRBD1,TRBV11-3,CASSPGTGTEAFF,TGTGCCAGCAGCCCTGGGACAGGCACTGAAGCTTTCTTT
TRBJ1-2,NA,TRBD1,TRBV4-2,CASSQRYRGQGYGYTF,TGTGCCAGCAGCCAAAGATACAGGGGGCAAGGATATGGCTACACCTTC
TRBJ1-4,NA,NA,TRBV5-6,CASSPRVQRQKLFF,TGTGCCAGCAGCCCCAGGGTTCAGAGACAAAAACTGTTTTTT
TRBJ1-1,NA,NA,TRBV2,CASPRWTSTEAFF,TGTGCCAGCCCGAGGTGGACCTCTACTGAAGCTTTCTTT
TRBJ2-3,NA,NA,TRBV18,CASSPGFDGEDTQYF,TGTGCCAGCTCACCAGGTTTCGACGGAGAAGATACGCAGTATTTT
TRBJ2-2,once,TRBD2,TRBV5-4,CASSLGSGSGTGELFF,TGTGCCAGCAGCTTGGGTAGCGGGAGCGGTACCGGGGAGCTGTTTTTT
TRBJ2-7,NA,NA,TRBV7-2,CASSLDRARQQYF,TGTGCCAGCAGCTTAGACCGAGCCCGGCAGCAGTACTTC
TRBJ2-3,NA,NA,TRBV1,CTSSQVQSKSTDTQYF,TGCACCAGCAGCCAAGTTCAGAGCAAAAGCACAGATACGCAGTATTTT
TRBJ2-3,NA,NA,TRBV5-1,CASSLDRRDNTDTQYF,TGCGCCAGCAGCTTGGATCGCCGGGACAACACAGATACGCAGTATTTT
TRBJ2-7,NA,NA,TRBV7-2,CASSLVSTYEQYF,TGTGCCAGCAGCTTAGTCAGTACCTACGAGCAGTACTTC
TRBJ2-7,few,NA,TRBV5-4,CASSVTETYEQYF,TGTGCCAGCAGCGTTACAGAAACCTACGAGCAGTACTTC
TRBJ2-2,NA,NA,TRBV6-6,CASSYIQNTGELFF,TGTGCCAGCAGTTACATCCAGAACACCGGGGAGCTGTTTTTT
TRBJ2-7,NA,NA,TRBV7-2,CASSLRTLPGEQYF,TGTGCCAGCAGCTTAAGGACCCTGCCTGGAGAGCAGTACTTC
TRBJ1-1,NA,TRBD1,TRBV2,CASSLNRGSGAEAFF,TGTGCCAGCAGTTTGAACAGGGGTTCGGGGGCTGAAGCTTTCTTT
TRBJ2-7,NA,NA,TRBV28,CASPQEGDRAHVSGPYEQYF,TGTGCCAGCCCTCAGGAGGGCGACAGGGCGCACGTATCGGGCCCTTACGAGCAGTACTTC
TRBJ2-5,NA,TRBD2,TRBV29-1,CSVVAGPETQYF,TGCAGCGTTGTAGCGGGGCCAGAGACCCAGTACTTC
TRBJ1-1,NA,TRBD1,TRBV7-3,CASSPSGTGAEAFF,TGTGCCAGCAGCCCCAGTGGGACAGGAGCTGAAGCTTTCTTT
TRBJ1-1,NA,NA,TRBV27,CASSPYGGAGGTEAFF,TGTGCCAGCAGTCCGTACGGTGGTGCTGGGGGAACTGAAGCTTTCTTT